The 24 T cell receptor beta chains reported below all come from one sample, sequenced in a study of response to subunit inactivated influenza vaccine. TCRdb re-derived calls from the RT-PCR reads in MiXCR, one entry per CDR3 protein. The sample includes hundreds of thousands of distinct CDR3 sequences, 18% of them seen just once. The sequences come from PBMCs from blood, collected 5 days after vaccination. Receptors were obtained from a middle-aged man who received an inactivated influenza vaccine.

The table lists this clonotype with many counts. The V gene is TRBV12-3 or TRBV12-4, the J gene TRBJ2-2; D is possibly TRBD2 (5 bases). The CDR3 is 14 amino acids. V was clipped by 8 bases and J by 6 bases, with 16 bases between them. DNA of the CDR3: TGTGCCAGCGTCTTTCGGGGTGCGGCCGGGGAGCTGTTTTTT. Protein sequence: CASVFRGAAGELFF.

This rearrangement joins TRBV6-5 to TRBJ2-7; D uncertain. The CDR3 is 15 residues long. CDR1 and CDR2 (germline): MNHEY, SVGAGI. V was cut by 5 bases and J by 0 bases, with 14 bases left in between. The CDR3 loop is CASSPSTVSSYEQYF. DNA of the CDR3: TGTGCCAGCAGTCCCTCGACGGTTAGCTCCTACGAGCAGTACTTC.

This clonotype was seen more than once but under ten times. The V and J genes are TRBV7-9 and TRBJ1-1; the D is unclear. Germline V gene data show CDR1 as SEHNR and CDR2 as FQNEAQ (reference sequence). Trimming pared 4 bases from V and 1 base from J, leaving 10 bases between. The CDR3 extends over 14 amino acids. CDR3 region: CASSSLGKNTEAFF. For the CDR3, the DNA is TGTGCCAGCAGCTCGCTCGGGAAGAACACTGAAGCTTTCTTT.

The J gene is TRBJ2-7, the V gene TRBV25-1; possibly TRBD1 for D (6 bases). Germline V gene lookup returns CDR1 MGHDK and CDR2 SYGVNS. The V end lost 4 bases, the J end lost 5 bases, and 21 bases lay between the germline ends. This CDR3 region has 16 residues. DNA of the CDR3: TGTGCCAGCAGTGGAAGTGGGTGGTGGAACAGGGACGAGCAGTACTTC. It yields the protein CASSGSGWWNRDEQYF.

This clonotype turned up a few times. The gene calls are TRBV12-3 or TRBV12-4 and TRBJ2-3; the match to TRBD1 covers 9 bases. The CDR3 length is 15 residues. Losses at the gene ends were 6 bases for V and 2 bases for J; bases not matched to a gene: 6. For the CDR3, the DNA is TGTGCCAGCAGGGGGGACAGGGATTTCACAGATACGCAGTATTTT. It translates to CASRGDRDFTDTQYF.

This clonotype was counted only a few times. The chain uses TRBV20-1 and TRBJ1-1; 8 positions match TRBD1. Germline assignment: CDR1 DFQATT and CDR2 SNEGSKA (reference sequence). The junction had 17 bases not matched to a gene; V was cut back by 3 bases and J by 11 bases. This CDR3 contains 15 residues. The CDR3 reads CSARYPGGQGRDAFF. The CDR3 region has the DNA TGCAGTGCTAGGTACCCAGGCGGACAGGGTAGGGACGCTTTCTTT.

This clonotype has a handful of counts. The CDR3 DNA sequence: TGCAGTGCTAGAGATGGGACTAGCCATCAAGAGACCCAGTACTTC. As protein: CSARDGTSHQETQYF. The chain joins TRBV20-1 to TRBJ2-5; TRBD2 matches at 9 bases. Trimming took 0 bases from V and 2 from J; bases not matched to a gene: 4. Looked up from germline, CDR1 is DFQATT and CDR2 is SNEGSKA (reference sequence). CDR3 length equals 15 residues.

The V call is TRBV12-3 or TRBV12-4, the J call TRBJ1-4; maybe TRBD1 (5 bases). The V and J ends lost 4 bases and 4 bases respectively, with 13 bases between them. The CDR3 is made up of 15 amino acids. CDR3 residues: CASSSSGTDNEKLFF. The CDR3 DNA reads as TGTGCCAGCAGTTCATCCGGGACGGATAATGAAAAACTGTTTTTT.

This clonotype has only a few counts. The V call is TRBV9, the J call TRBJ2-6; D is ambiguous. With 0 bases removed from V and 4 bases from J, the gap between germline ends came to 11 bases. CDR1 SGDLS and CDR2 YYNGEE come from the germline V gene. The CDR3 is 16 amino acids. The CDR3 DNA reads as TGTGCCAGCAGCGTAGTAGTCTCCGGGGGGGCCAACGTCCTGACTTTC. Translating it yields CASSVVVSGGANVLTF. Based on the CDR3 plus reference TRBV9 and TRBJ2-6, the full variable domain is DSGVTQTPKHLITATGQRVTLRCSPRSGDLSVYWYQQSLDQGLQFLIQYYNGEERAKGNILERFSAQQFPDLHSELNLSSLELGDSALYFCASSVVVSGGANVLTFGAGSRLTVL.

The rearrangement links TRBV11-2 to TRBJ2-1; TRBD1 or TRBD2 may be the D gene (6 bases each). Germline CDR1 is SGHAT and CDR2 is FQNNGV. This CDR3 has 17 residues. V was clipped by 5 bases and J by 2 bases, with 19 bases between them. DNA of the CDR3: TGTGCCAGCAGCGTACGACCGGTGGGGGGCCCCTACAATGAGCAGTTCTTC. Its translation: CASSVRPVGGPYNEQFF.

Many counts were recorded for this clonotype. As DNA, the CDR3 is TGCGCCAGCAGCTTGGAGGGGCCTACTAGCAGGGGTGAGCAGTTCTTC. Residues: CASSLEGPTSRGEQFF. This sequence joins TRBV5-1 and TRBJ2-1, with D perhaps assigned TRBD1 or TRBD2 (6 bases each). CDR3 length: 16 amino acids. V was pared by 0 bases and J by 9 bases, with 19 bases between. In germline, CDR1 is SGHRS, CDR2 YFSETQ.

The CDR3, as DNA: TGTGCCAGCAAGGAGGGGCAGGACTATGGCTACACCTTC. Residues: CASKEGQDYGYTF. This chain joins TRBV2 and TRBJ1-2, with D maybe TRBD1 (5 bases). This CDR3 is built from 13 residues. Germline values: CDR1 SNHLY, CDR2 FYNNEI. V lost 7 bases, J lost 3 bases, and 12 bases lay in between. Filled out from reference TRBV2 and TRBJ1-2, the complete variable domain reads EPEVTQTPSHQVTQMGQEVILRCVPISNHLYFYWYRQILGQKVEFLVSFYNNEISEKSEIFDDQFSVERPDGSNFTLKIRSTKLEDSAMYFCASKEGQDYGYTFGSGTRLTVV.

The chain joins TRBV4-3 to TRBJ2-1; 8 positions agree with TRBD2. The CDR3 spans 14 residues. The germline CDR1 and CDR2 sequences are LGHNA and YSLEER. The junction had 4 bases not matched to a gene; V was cut back by 1 base and J by 8 bases. The CDR3: CASSQGGTSDEQFF. CDR3 nucleotides: TGCGCCAGCAGCCAAGGAGGGACTAGTGATGAGCAGTTCTTC.

This clonotype was detected ten times or more. CDR3 loop: CASSLVAPKGDEQFF. DNA of the CDR3: TGCGCCAGCAGCTTGGTGGCACCCAAGGGGGATGAGCAGTTCTTC. The rearrangement joins TRBV5-1 to TRBJ2-1; perhaps TRBD1 as D (6 bases). Germline CDR1 and CDR2: SGHRS and YFSETQ. The CDR3 contains 15 residues. V lost 0 bases and J 8 bases, leaving 15 bases between the germline ends. Full variable domain (outside the CDR3, taken from reference TRBV5-1 and TRBJ2-1): KAGVTQTPRYLIKTRGQQVTLSCSPISGHRSVSWYQQTPGQGLQFLFEYFSETQRNKGNFPGRFSGRQFSNSRSEMNVSTLELGDSALYLCASSLVAPKGDEQFFGPGTRLTVL.

This clonotype has a handful of counts. The rearrangement uses TRBV6-2 or TRBV6-3 and TRBJ2-7, with D perhaps matching TRBD1 or TRBD2 (5 bases each). The CDR3 has 15 amino acids. V gave up 2 bases and J gave up 6 bases, with 17 bases separating them. Looked up from germline, CDR1 is MNHEY and CDR2 is SVGEGT. CDR3 protein: CASSYTGTVVREQYF. The CDR3 coding sequence is TGTGCCAGCAGTTACACCGGGACGGTGGTTCGCGAGCAGTACTTC.

V is TRBV4-2 and J is TRBJ2-1; 8 bases match TRBD2. V lost 3 bases to trimming and J lost 0 bases; unmatched junction nucleotides: 4. CDR3 size: 16 residues. CDR1 is LGHNA, CDR2 YNFKEQ, per germline. In nucleotides, the CDR3 is TGTGCCAGCAGCCAGGGCGGGGGGAGCTCCTACAATGAGCAGTTCTTC. Translation gives CASSQGGGSSYNEQFF.

V usage is TRBV29-1 and J usage is TRBJ2-3; TRBD2 agrees at 15 bases. There are 19 residues in the CDR3. Germline V CDR1 and CDR2: SQVTM, ANQGSEA. V was clipped by 3 bases and J by 2 bases; unmatched bases: 12. This CDR3 reads CSVETGQGLAGGPTDTQYF. For the CDR3, the DNA is TGCAGCGTTGAGACAGGACAGGGACTAGCGGGAGGCCCCACAGATACGCAGTATTTT.

The chain couples TRBV4-3 to TRBJ2-7, with D tentatively TRBD1 or TRBD2 (6 bases each). Trimming shortened V by 2 bases and J by 6 bases, and 14 bases separated the two germline ends. The CDR3 is 14 amino acids. Germline V gene data show CDR1 as LGHNA and CDR2 as YSLEER. In DNA form, the CDR3 reads TGCGCCAGCAGCCAATGGGGGGCGCGGAGCGAGCAGTACTTC. The encoded protein is CASSQWGARSEQYF.

The chain couples TRBV7-2 to TRBJ2-7; D is perhaps TRBD1 (6 bases). The CDR3 loop spans 15 amino acids. Germline values: CDR1 SGHTA, CDR2 FQGNSA. V was shortened by 5 bases and J by 2 bases, with 16 bases between the two germline ends. CDR3 sequence: CASSPGHYVAYEQYF. CDR3 in DNA: TGTGCCAGCAGCCCGGGACACTACGTCGCCTACGAGCAGTACTTC.

V is TRBV7-2 and J is TRBJ2-7; perhaps D is TRBD1 or TRBD2 (5 bases each). The CDR3 consists of 15 residues. Germline lookup yields CDR1 SGHTA and CDR2 FQGNSA. Trimming removed 5 bases at V and 7 bases at J, with 21 bases between. The chain's CDR3 is CASSKGPLTLEEQYF. The CDR3, as DNA: TGTGCCAGCAGCAAGGGACCTCTTACCTTGGAAGAGCAGTACTTC.

The chain combines TRBV4-2 with TRBJ2-7, with TRBD2 matching over 8 bases. This CDR3 spans 14 amino acids. V lost 3 bases and J lost 6; bases outside the gene matches: 7. The germline V gene has CDR1 LGHNA and CDR2 YNFKEQ. The DNA of the CDR3 is TGTGCCAGCAGCCAGGCCAGCGGGGGTCCCGAGCAGTACTTC. This sequence encodes CASSQASGGPEQYF.

The genes are TRBV19 and TRBJ2-7; either TRBD1 or TRBD2 may fit D (5 bases each). CDR1 LNHDA and CDR2 SQIVND come from the germline V gene (reference sequence). V lost 5 bases, J lost 3 bases, and 8 bases lay in between. The CDR3 consists of 12 residues. The CDR3 DNA reads TGTGCCAGTAGTCAGGGAGACTACGAGCAGTACTTC. This translates into CASSQGDYEQYF.

In this sample, this clonotype turned up many times. CDR3 amino acids: CATSALAGDYTDTQYF. The CDR3 bases are TGTGCCACCAGTGCCCTAGCGGGAGACTACACAGATACGCAGTATTTT. The chain uses TRBV24-1 and TRBJ2-3; 10 bases agree with TRBD2. This CDR3 comprises 16 residues. Losses at the gene ends were 5 bases for V and 2 bases for J; bases not matched to a gene: 6. CDR1 KGHDR and CDR2 SFDVKD come from the germline V gene.

The chain carries TRBV12-3 or TRBV12-4 and TRBJ2-1; weak D call: TRBD2 (6 bases). The V gene lost 2 bases and the J gene lost 4 bases, with 15 bases spanning the gap. The CDR3 length is 16 residues. The CDR3 is CASSLPILGGYNEQFF. The CDR3 DNA follows: TGTGCCAGCAGTTTACCAATACTAGGAGGGTACAATGAGCAGTTCTTC.